The rows below give T cell receptor beta chains drawn from one sample of a study of T cell repertoires in cytomegalovirus infection. TCRdb used MiXCR to reprocess the reads, holding one entry per CDR3 protein. The sample lists a few hundred thousand distinct CDR3 sequences; about 26% were seen once. Sample: PBMCs. The origin of the receptors is a human donor in good health (CMV status not recorded). Some clones in this sample may be carry-over from other donors' samples. The CDR3 runs from the conserved cysteine through the conserved F or W. The order of the fields is J gene, clone size, V gene, D gene, CDR3 protein, CDR3 DNA. The D gene is left open where the match is weak. The size entry is marked missing in some rows and otherwise reads once, few, many or a size class.

TRBJ2-7 | . | TRBV6-2/TRBV6-3 | . | CASSYRTRVYEQYF | TGTGCCAGCAGTTACCGTACCAGGGTCTACGAGCAGTACTTC
TRBJ1-1 | many | TRBV7-2 | . | CASSLGQGPNTEAFF | TGTGCCAGCAGCTTAGGGCAGGGGCCAAACACTGAAGCTTTCTTT
TRBJ2-2 | many | TRBV7-2 | TRBD2 | CASSLPSGSFTGELFF | TGTGCCAGCAGCTTACCTAGCGGGTCGTTCACCGGGGAGCTGTTTTTT
TRBJ1-6 | . | TRBV6-5 | . | CASSYTGQPNSPLHF | TGTGCCAGCAGTTACACTGGACAGCCTAATTCACCCCTCCACTTT
TRBJ2-6 | few | TRBV25-1 | . | CASSERGRGANVLTF | TGTGCCAGCAGTGAACGAGGGCGTGGGGCCAACGTCCTGACTTTC
TRBJ2-7 | . | TRBV6-2/TRBV6-3 | . | CASSHLPYEQYF | TGTGCCAGCAGCCACTTACCCTACGAGCAGTACTTC
TRBJ1-1 | many | TRBV7-2 | TRBD1 | CASNEDRDTEAFF | TGTGCCAGCAACGAGGACAGGGACACTGAAGCTTTCTTT
TRBJ2-1 | many | TRBV7-2 | . | CASSLALDNEQFF | TGTGCCAGCAGCTTAGCTCTCGACAATGAGCAGTTCTTC
TRBJ2-3 | many | TRBV4-3 | . | CASSQERTGPYTQYF | TGCGCCAGCAGCCAAGAGAGGACTGGGCCCTATACGCAGTATTTT
TRBJ2-1 | many | TRBV7-2 | . | CASSLVRDEAFF | TGTGCCAGCAGCTTAGTGCGGGACGAGGCATTCTTC
TRBJ2-6 | few | TRBV20-1 | TRBD1 | CSARDLGQGAKGANVLTF | TGCAGTGCTAGAGATCTGGGACAGGGGGCGAAAGGGGCCAACGTCCTGACTTTC
TRBJ2-4 | . | TRBV25-1 | . | CASSETQENIQYF | TGTGCCAGCAGTGAAACCCAGGAAAACATTCAGTACTTC